These 21 T cell receptor beta chains originate from one sample sequenced in a study of early T cells in non-severe SARS-CoV-2 infection. TCRdb passed the 5' RACE reads through MiXCR, listing each CDR3 protein once. The data hold about 56,000 distinct CDR3 sequences, with about 11% observed a single time. Sequenced sample: whole blood. Receptor source: an adult who was a healthcare worker with PCR-confirmed SARS-CoV-2 infection or an uninfected control (not recorded which).

The chain combines TRBV6-6 with TRBJ2-1, with D maybe TRBD1 (6 bases). Germline V gene sequence: CDR1 MNHNY, CDR2 SVGAGI (reference sequence). The CDR3 sequence is 14 residues long. V was pared by 8 bases and J by 7 bases, with 18 bases between. CDR3 nucleotide sequence: TGTGCCAGCCTTTACCAGGGGCAGTTGAATGAGCAGTTCTTC. This sequence encodes CASLYQGQLNEQFF.

This clonotype was counted only a few times. The CDR3 coding sequence is TGTGCCAGCAGCTTAGATCGGGCGCCCTTCGGGGAGACCCAGTACTTC. Amino acids: CASSLDRAPFGETQYF. The chain has TRBV11-2 and TRBJ2-5; unclear D gene. Trimming removed 0 bases from V and 5 bases from J, with 16 bases in between. Germline CDR1 is SGHAT and CDR2 is FQNNGV. This CDR3 spans 16 amino acids.

Judged by abundance, this clonotype is medium-sized (0.01 to 0.1%). The chain carries TRBV7-9 and TRBJ2-6; 7 positions agree with TRBD1. With V trimmed by 5 bases and J by 0 bases, 10 bases remained unmatched. This CDR3 is built from 18 residues. Germline CDR1 is SEHNR and CDR2 is FQNEAQ (reference sequence). CDR3 DNA sequence: TGTGCCAGCAGCGCAAACAGGGGTGACAGCTCTGGGGCCAACGTCCTGACTTTC. Protein product: CASSANRGDSSGANVLTF.

In this sample, this clonotype turned up a few times. The rearrangement links TRBV15 to TRBJ2-1, with TRBD1 as a possible D gene (6 bases). V gave up 5 bases and J gave up 10 bases, with 15 bases separating them. The CDR3 extends over 13 amino acids. Germline CDR1 is LNHNV and CDR2 is YYDKDF (reference sequence). The CDR3 protein is CATSGGTGLEQFF. The CDR3 DNA reads as TGTGCCACCAGCGGGGGCACGGGTCTAGAGCAGTTCTTC. The full variable domain, rest sourced from reference TRBV15 and TRBJ2-1, is DAMVIQNPRYQVTQFGKPVTLSCSQTLNHNVMYWYQQKSSQAPKLLFHYYDKDFNNEADTPDNFQSRRPNTSFCFLDIRSPGLGDTAMYLCATSGGTGLEQFFGPGTRLTVL.

This clonotype occurred once. This may come from a read error, since a much larger clone is one base off. The chain recombines TRBV7-9 with TRBJ1-4; tentative D call: TRBD1 (6 bases). Trimming took off 3 bases at V and 4 bases at J, with 15 bases between the two ends. The CDR3 runs 16 residues. CDR1 SEHNR and CDR2 FQNEAQ come from the germline V gene (reference sequence). The CDR3 loop reads CASSLFPRGHNEKLFF. The CDR3 bases are TGTGCCAGCAGCTTGTTCCCCAGGGGTCATAATGAAAAACTGTTTTTT.

This chain links TRBV29-1 with TRBJ1-3; D not resolved. The CDR3 has 14 amino acids. Trimming pared 1 base from V and 0 bases from J, leaving 7 bases between. The germline V gene encodes CDR1 SQVTM and CDR2 ANQGSEA. This CDR3 is CSVEGADSGNTIYF. Here the CDR3 DNA reads TGCAGCGTTGAAGGGGCCGACTCTGGAAACACCATATATTTT.

The genes are TRBV4-1 and TRBJ1-4; D is possibly TRBD1 (5 bases). CDR3 size: 17 residues. The V gene's germline CDR1 is MGHRA and CDR2 YSYEKL. The V end was cut by 1 base, the J end by 5 bases, with 17 bases between. The CDR3 DNA reads TGCGCCAGCAGCCAAGGATTCCCCGGGACGCAGAATGAAAAACTGTTTTTT. It encodes CASSQGFPGTQNEKLFF.

Many counts were recorded for this clonotype. This chain uses TRBV7-3 with TRBJ2-1, with 11 positions matching TRBD2. Trimming removed 5 bases from V and 4 bases from J; junction bases left unmatched: 10. This CDR3 is 17 amino acids long. The germline gives CDR1 SGHTA, CDR2 FQGTGA. The CDR3 nucleotides are TGTGCCAGCAGCCCGGGGATAGCGGGAGGGCCGTACAATGAGCAGTTCTTC. Residues: CASSPGIAGGPYNEQFF.

This clonotype was counted only a few times. V gene TRBV30 combines with J gene TRBJ1-1; no definite D call. From germline, CDR1 is GTSNPN and CDR2 SVGIG (reference sequence). There are 10 residues in the CDR3. V was pared by 3 bases and J by 5 bases, with 4 bases between. The CDR3 sequence: CAWRLTEAFF. In nucleotides, the CDR3 is TGTGCCTGGAGACTAACTGAAGCTTTCTTT.

This clonotype has at least ten counts. Mismatch with germline at one junction end may stem from a read error. The V gene is TRBV11-1, the J gene TRBJ2-1; a possible D gene is TRBD1 (7 bases). Germline V lookup: CDR1 SGHAT, CDR2 FQDESV (reference sequence). This CDR3 is 14 amino acids long. In DNA, the CDR3 is TGTGCCAGCAGTTTCCCATTGACAGGGACACCGGGGGTCTTC. It is translated as CASSFPLTGTPGVF.

This clonotype was seen a few times. The V call is TRBV5-1, the J call TRBJ1-2; tentatively, D is TRBD1 (6 bases). Looked up from germline, CDR1 is SGHRS and CDR2 is YFSETQ. CDR3 length equals 15 residues. The V end was cut by 5 bases, the J end by 0 bases, with 14 bases between. The CDR3 is CASRSRDTSNYGYTF. The CDR3 region has the DNA TGCGCCAGCAGGTCCCGGGACACCTCTAACTATGGCTACACCTTC.

There are many counts of this clonotype. The genes are TRBV29-1 and TRBJ1-5, with D uncertain. V dropped 7 bases and J dropped 6 bases, with 10 bases sitting between them. Germline V gene sequence: CDR1 SQVTM, CDR2 ANQGSEA. The CDR3 covers 11 residues. The CDR3 region has the DNA TGCAGCGCTGTCAGTTTTCAGCCCCAGCATTTT. This encodes CSAVSFQPQHF.

Only a few counts were recorded for this clonotype. J is TRBJ2-7 and V is TRBV20-1, with TRBD2 as a possible D gene (5 bases). Germline V CDR1 and CDR2: DFQATT, SNEGSKA (reference sequence). The CDR3 runs to 14 residues. V shed 2 bases and J shed 3 bases, with 14 bases lying between them. The CDR3 DNA follows: TGCAGTGCTAGAAGGGCGTTTAGCGACTACGAGCAGTACTTC. Translation: CSARRAFSDYEQYF.

The chain links TRBV4-2 to TRBJ2-7; D ambiguous. CDR1 LGHNA and CDR2 YNFKEQ come from the germline V gene. The CDR3 loop spans 16 amino acids. The ends were cut back, 0 bases at V and 0 bases at J, with 12 bases in the middle. The CDR3 sequence: CASSQEFQFFSYEQYF. In nucleotides, the CDR3 is TGTGCCAGCAGCCAAGAATTCCAGTTTTTCTCCTACGAGCAGTACTTC.

By its share, this clonotype is medium-sized. The chain joins TRBV29-1 to TRBJ1-3; 7 nucleotides line up with TRBD1. CDR3 length: 12 amino acids. Germline V CDR1 and CDR2: SQVTM, ANQGSEA. After removal of 7 bases from V and 4 bases from J, the junction contained 4 bases not matched to a gene. The DNA of the CDR3 is TGCAGCGCGAAGGGACAGGGAAACACCATATATTTT. Its protein is CSAKGQGNTIYF.

Many counts were recorded for this clonotype. The CDR3 sequence: CSASRAGKPFF. CDR3 DNA sequence: TGCAGTGCTAGTCGGGCGGGCAAACCGTTCTTC. This chain uses TRBV20-1 with TRBJ2-1, with a tentative D call TRBD2 (5 bases). The CDR3 length is 11 residues. The germline CDR1 and CDR2 sequences are DFQATT and SNEGSKA (reference sequence). Trimming cost V 3 bases and J 15 bases, with 15 bases left between them.

This clonotype was seen repeatedly, ten times or more. The J gene is TRBJ2-3, the V gene TRBV6-5; 7 nucleotides agree with TRBD2. CDR1 and CDR2 (germline): MNHEY, SVGAGI. The CDR3 totals 15 residues. Trimming cost V 6 bases and J 4 bases; bases outside gene matches: 10. The CDR3 region has the DNA TGTGCCAGCAGACTGTGGCGGGAGCAACCAGATACGCAGTATTTT. Translating gives CASRLWREQPDTQYF.

This clonotype has at least ten counts. The CDR3, as DNA: TGTGCCAGCTCACCACCGACAGGTCGATGGGGCTATGGCTACACCTTC. Protein: CASSPPTGRWGYGYTF. This sequence joins TRBV18 and TRBJ1-2; D possibly corresponds to TRBD1 (6 bases). Trimming shortened V by 0 bases and J by 4 bases, and 15 bases separated the two germline ends. This CDR3 spans 16 amino acids. Germline V lookup: CDR1 KGHSH, CDR2 LQKENI.

This clonotype has ten or more counts. The V gene is TRBV3-1, the J gene TRBJ2-3; D is unclear. This CDR3 contains 13 residues. The V gene's germline CDR1 is LGHDT and CDR2 YNNKEL (reference sequence). V gave up 1 base and J gave up 4 bases, with 6 bases separating them. The CDR3 loop reads CASSQGRPDTQYF. CDR3 nucleotide sequence: TGTGCCAGCAGCCAAGGACGGCCAGATACGCAGTATTTT.

In its sample, this clonotype was seen many times. This chain links TRBV2 with TRBJ2-3; 10 bases align to TRBD2. Germline lookup yields CDR1 SNHLY and CDR2 FYNNEI. Trimming cost V 2 bases and J 8 bases; bases outside gene matches: 10. The CDR3 is 16 residues long. The CDR3 region is CASSESGRLAGGTQYF. CDR3 nucleotides: TGTGCCAGCAGTGAAAGTGGCCGACTAGCGGGTGGTACGCAGTATTTT.

In this sample, this clonotype turned up many times. The chain is built from TRBV9 and TRBJ2-3; D perhaps matches TRBD2 (5 bases). Germline CDR1 SGDLS, CDR2 YYNGEE. V gave up 0 bases and J gave up 2 bases, with 16 bases separating them. The CDR3 runs to 17 residues. For the CDR3, the DNA is TGTGCCAGCAGCGTAGAAAAAGCGGAACGGATCACAGATACGCAGTATTTT. This encodes CASSVEKAERITDTQYF.